This T cell receptor beta chain was captured in a study of blood T cell repertoires in COVID-19. Overall study context: Collection of acute and convalescent COVID-19 samples took place in the United States, Italy and Spain. T cells, B-cell-depleted T cells, or PBMCs provided the cDNA or gDNA that served as material.

Source study methods: Reference gene primer amplification in the assay estimated nucleated cell counts. Sequencing used immunoSEQ multiplex PCR; TCRdb keeps in-frame clones, though not all of them. D and trimming were read from the DNA, whereas the V and J calls and clone size are those reported in that table. Of about 240,000 clones listed, about 85% are singletons. Germline assignment: CDR1 SGDLS and CDR2 YYNGEE. This CDR3 contains 15 residues. V was shortened by 1 base and J by 4 bases, with 11 bases between the two germline ends. V is TRBV9 and J is TRBJ2-2; D is unclear. The receptor comes from a man in his 60s who had recovered from COVID-19. Sequenced sample: peripheral blood. CDR3 sequence reads: CASSVPARGTGELFF. CDR3 sequence (DNA): TGTGCCAGCAGCGTACCAGCGAGAGGCACCGGGGAGCTGTTTTTT.